This T cell receptor beta chain was documented in a study of Ad26.COV2.S vaccination and SARS-CoV-2 variants (dated by TCRdb to 2020 to 2023). Turning to the overall study: Vaccine-arm donors were drawn from COV1001, a multicentre, randomized, double-blind, placebo-controlled phase I-IIa trial of Ad26.COV2.S in healthy adults. Ad26.COV2.S was administered intramuscularly at 5 x 10^10 or 1 x 10^11 viral particles, either as a single shot or as two shots given 56 days apart. The specificity and breadth of SARS-CoV-2-reactive T cell receptors after Ad26.COV2.S vaccination were assessed by TCRbeta repertoire sequencing. A total of 32 samples were included in the TCR-sequenced set, comprising roughly 20 Ad26.COV2.S vaccine recipients, 5 placebo recipients and 8 SARS-CoV-2 convalescent individuals. Participants in the trial were split at random into five groups of five each, receiving low-dose or high-dose Ad26.COV2.S once or twice, or else placebo on both occasions. Investigators remained blinded to trial group allocation during experiments and outcome assessment. General findings and caveats noted by the study authors: Compared with placebo recipients, Ad26.COV2.S recipients showed higher spike-specific TCR breadth (P = 0.0014). After vaccination, spike-specific CD8+ and CD4+ T cell responses were reported to show substantial breadth. Vaccine and placebo recipients had comparable non-spike TCR breadth, which fits with the vaccine containing only spike. Comparing responses between vaccine doses or regimens was not something the study was powered to do. The authors noted that the TCR breadth and depth analyses may have underestimated total T cell responses.

The meaning of the sample's treatment or condition label: roughly 19 received Ad26.COV2.S at low or high dose, single or two shots; 5 received placebo; per-sample allocation not given. For vaccine and placebo recipients, repertoires were sequenced using samples collected on day 63 after the first injection. Cohort 1b enrolled 20 to 30 adults aged 18-55 years at a single site in Boston, USA, between 29 July and 7 August 2020. Ad26.COV2.S consisted of a replication-incompetent adenovirus type 26 vector by which a prefusion-stabilized SARS-CoV-2 spike protein from the original Wuhan strain was expressed. The immunoSEQ Assay was the method used to sequence TCRbeta CDR3 regions. After extraction, genomic DNA underwent amplification by bias-controlled multiplex PCR, followed by high-throughput sequencing. Per the authors' processing: To quantify the absolute abundance of each unique TCRbeta CDR3 region, sequences were collapsed and filtered. Usable DNA was measured by amplifying reference genes present in all nucleated cells, and TCRbeta template counts were normalized to that usable DNA to estimate T cell fraction. Repertoire TCRs were annotated as SARS-CoV-2-specific by exact matching of V gene, CDR3 amino acid sequence and J gene to a known reactive TCR set. The reference SARS-CoV-2 TCR set was derived from MIRA and filtered for enrichment in COVID-19-positive ImmuneCODE repertoires, a step that removed public or cross-reactive TCRs. Using the MIRA antigens, annotated TCRs were further analysed by specific ORF or by position within an ORF. Depth was the summed frequency of annotated unique rearrangements, while breadth was defined as annotated unique rearrangements over total unique productive rearrangements. TCR breadth was compared between groups using two-sided Wilcoxon rank-sum tests. As stored in TCRdb, this immuneACCESS dataset retains in-frame rearrangements with V and J assigned. A fraction of the clones does not appear; measured against another copy, unresolved V genes explain less than half of the discrepancy, and the remainder lacks a known reason. That table is the source of V, J and clone size, and D and trimming were worked out from the DNA. The sample table contains roughly 320,000 clones; only one count was recorded for more than 75% of them. The top ten clones comprise roughly 3.6% of the sample.

Remarks on this clone: No antigen is known for it. One base away there is no much larger clone; base qualities are not given.

V lost 0 bases and J lost 4 bases; the stretch between them is 18 bases long. The CDR1 and CDR2 encoded by the germline V gene (reference sequence) are SEHNR and FQNEAQ. The CDR3 numbers 17 residues from cysteine through phenylalanine. The CDR3 DNA has 51 bases and is translated from base 1. The sequence came from a person aged 18 to 59 who received the Ad26.COV2.S COVID-19 vaccine or a placebo. The V gene is TRBV7-9 and the J gene is TRBJ2-5; TRBD2 could be the D gene, as 6 bases match. The sample was peripheral blood, taken in a trial of Ad26.COV2.S vaccine versus placebo. The CDR3 in this case is CASSLAPSRRVGETQYF. The bases are TGTGCCAGCAGCTTAGCCCCCTCGAGGAGGGTTGGAGAGACCCAGTACTTC.